These 8 T cell receptor beta chains came from one sample sequenced in a study of vaccination effects on CD4 cells after COVID-19. Sequencing followed a ViraFEST assay step that expanded antigen-specific CD4+ T cells with viral peptide pools. Isolation of CD4+ T cells took place after more than 9 days of culture. Each person got two doses of an mRNA SARS-CoV-2 vaccine, BNT162b2 or mRNA-1273. Sequencing was performed with immunoSEQ multiplex PCR; in TCRdb, only in-frame clones are kept and a portion is missing. Found here are tens of thousands of clones, around 69% of them singletons; the top ten hold less than 2%. Their target antigens are unknown. The sample here was CD4+ T cells from PBMCs cultured with HCoV-229E spike peptides, taken after COVID-19 vaccination. All receptors derive from a human donor who received a COVID-19 vaccine.

The chain has TRBV28 and TRBJ1-1; D remains ambiguous. CDR3 size: 10 residues. V lost 3 bases, J lost 4 bases, and 0 bases lay in between. Germline CDR1 reads MDHEN; CDR2 reads SYDVKM. The CDR3 is CASSFTEAFF. CDR3 nucleotide sequence: TGTGCCAGCAGTTTCACTGAAGCTTTCTTT.

This clone has just a few counts. The J gene is TRBJ2-3, the V gene TRBV25-1; unclear D gene. The CDR3 runs to 14 residues. Germline lookup yields CDR1 MGHDK and CDR2 SYGVNS. Trimming cost V 3 bases and J 4 bases, with 11 bases left between them. CDR3 region: CASSDPTGPDTQYF. CDR3 DNA sequence: TGTGCCAGCAGTGATCCGACTGGCCCAGATACGCAGTATTTT.

The chain carries TRBV27 and TRBJ1-1, with 9 positions matching TRBD1. V lost 7 bases and J lost 3; bases outside the gene matches: 6. The germline gives CDR1 MNHEY, CDR2 SMNVEV (reference sequence). The CDR3 totals 14 residues. The CDR3 loop reads CASTMGQGYTEAFF. CDR3 DNA: TGTGCCAGCACCATGGGACAGGGCTACACTGAAGCTTTCTTT.

This clone was seen a handful of times. The chain couples TRBV18 to TRBJ1-5, with D unresolved. V was pared by 2 bases and J by 8 bases, with 10 bases between. Germline CDR1 reads KGHSH; CDR2 reads LQKENI. The CDR3 has 13 residues. The CDR3 spells CASSPTLGEPQHF. CDR3 sequence (DNA): TGTGCCAGCTCACCAACTCTGGGTGAGCCCCAGCATTTT.

V usage is TRBV29-1 and J usage is TRBJ2-5; perhaps TRBD1 as D (6 bases). V was trimmed by 4 bases and J by 4 bases, leaving 13 bases between them. From germline, CDR1 is SQVTM and CDR2 ANQGSEA. The CDR3 has 13 residues. The CDR3: CSVGRGISETQYF. DNA of the CDR3: TGCAGCGTTGGCAGGGGAATATCAGAGACCCAGTACTTC.

The table lists this clone with a few counts. The gene calls are TRBV18 and TRBJ1-3, with TRBD1 as a possible D gene (5 bases). Germline lookup yields CDR1 KGHSH and CDR2 LQKENI. The CDR3 consists of 15 residues. V dropped 4 bases and J dropped 4 bases, with 14 bases sitting between them. Written as DNA, the CDR3 is TGTGCCAGCTCACTTACCGGGACCCTAGGAAACACCATATATTTT. Its translation is CASSLTGTLGNTIYF. The full variable domain, in which reference TRBV18 and TRBJ1-3 provide the parts outside the CDR3, is NAGVMQNPRHLVRRRGQEARLRCSPMKGHSHVYWYRQLPEEGLKFMVYLQKENIIDESGMPKERFSAEFPKEGPSILRIQQVVRGDSAAYFCASSLTGTLGNTIYFGEGSWLTVV.

CDR3 amino acids: CATSRLPYEQYV. As DNA, the CDR3 is TGTGCCACCTCGAGGCTCCCCTACGAGCAGTACGTC. The chain couples TRBV6-5 to TRBJ2-7, with D unclear. The length of the CDR3 is 12 residues. The germline V and J ends were trimmed by 10 bases and 2 bases, with 12 bases remaining between them. Germline lookup yields CDR1 MNHEY and CDR2 SVGAGI.

The gene calls are TRBV5-1 and TRBJ2-7, with no clear D. This CDR3 is built from 14 residues. Germline V gene data show CDR1 as SGHRS and CDR2 as YFSETQ. The V gene lost 0 bases and the J gene lost 5 bases, with 12 bases spanning the gap. The CDR3 is CASSLAGSQDEQYV. The CDR3, as DNA: TGCGCCAGCAGCTTGGCAGGCAGCCAGGACGAGCAGTACGTC.